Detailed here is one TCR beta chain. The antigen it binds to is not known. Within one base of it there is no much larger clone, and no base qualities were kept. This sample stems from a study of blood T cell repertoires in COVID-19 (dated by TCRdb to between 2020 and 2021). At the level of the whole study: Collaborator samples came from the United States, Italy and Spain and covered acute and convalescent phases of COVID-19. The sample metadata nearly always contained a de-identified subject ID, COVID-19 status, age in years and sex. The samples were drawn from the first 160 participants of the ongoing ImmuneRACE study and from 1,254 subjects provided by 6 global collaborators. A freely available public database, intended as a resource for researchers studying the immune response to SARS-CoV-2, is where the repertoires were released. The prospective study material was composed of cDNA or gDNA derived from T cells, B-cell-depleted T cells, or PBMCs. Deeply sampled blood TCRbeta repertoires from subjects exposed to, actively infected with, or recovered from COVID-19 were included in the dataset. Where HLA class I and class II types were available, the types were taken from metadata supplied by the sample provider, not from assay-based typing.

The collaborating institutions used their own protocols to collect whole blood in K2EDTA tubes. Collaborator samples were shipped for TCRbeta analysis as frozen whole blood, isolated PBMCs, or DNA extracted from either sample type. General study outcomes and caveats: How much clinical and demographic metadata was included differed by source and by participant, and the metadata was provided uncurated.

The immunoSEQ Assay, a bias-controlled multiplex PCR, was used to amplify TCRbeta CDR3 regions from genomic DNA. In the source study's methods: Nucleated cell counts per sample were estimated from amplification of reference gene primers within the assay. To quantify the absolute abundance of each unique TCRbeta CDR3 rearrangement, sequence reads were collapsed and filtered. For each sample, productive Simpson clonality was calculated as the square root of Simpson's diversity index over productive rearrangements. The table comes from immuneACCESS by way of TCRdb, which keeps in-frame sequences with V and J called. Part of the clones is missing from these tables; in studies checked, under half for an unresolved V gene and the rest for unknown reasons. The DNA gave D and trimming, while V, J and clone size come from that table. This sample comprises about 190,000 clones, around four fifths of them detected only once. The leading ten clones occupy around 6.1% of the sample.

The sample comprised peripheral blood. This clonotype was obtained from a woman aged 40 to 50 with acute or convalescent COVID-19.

The CDR3 here reads CASSYSNGFNSPLHF. The sequenced DNA: TGTGCCAGCAGTTACTCCAACGGGTTTAATTCACCCCTCCACTTT. The chain uses TRBV6-5 and TRBJ1-6; the D gene remains uncertain. The germline ends are 9 bases apart after V is trimmed by 0 bases and J by 6 bases. Taken from cysteine to phenylalanine, the CDR3 has 15 residues. Just CDR3 DNA is preserved here, 45 bases in frame from base 1. Sequences MNHEY (CDR1) and SVGAGI (CDR2) are obtained from the germline V gene.